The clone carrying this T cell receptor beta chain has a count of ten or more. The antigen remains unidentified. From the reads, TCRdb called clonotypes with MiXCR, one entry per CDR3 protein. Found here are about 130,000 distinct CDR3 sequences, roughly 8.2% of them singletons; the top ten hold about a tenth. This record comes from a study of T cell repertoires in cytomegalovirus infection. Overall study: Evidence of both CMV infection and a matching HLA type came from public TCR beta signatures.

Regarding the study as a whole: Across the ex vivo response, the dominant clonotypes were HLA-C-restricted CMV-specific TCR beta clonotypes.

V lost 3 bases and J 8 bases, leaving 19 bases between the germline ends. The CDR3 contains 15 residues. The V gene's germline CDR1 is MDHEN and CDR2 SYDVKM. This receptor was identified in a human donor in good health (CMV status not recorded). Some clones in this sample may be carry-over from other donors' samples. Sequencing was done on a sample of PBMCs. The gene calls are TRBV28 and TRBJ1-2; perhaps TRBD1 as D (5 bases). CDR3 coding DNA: TGTGCCAGCAGTTTTGGGGGAGTAAAGTCTAGAGGCTACACCTTC. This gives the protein CASSFGGVKSRGYTF.